This TCR beta chain came from a study of blood T cells in healthy people across ages. Concerning this clonotype: Its antigen is not known.

The donors, all healthy, were Caucasians living in Russia, aged about 6 to 95. Study observations and caveats: TCR beta diversity was tightly associated with the proportion of naive T cells. Expanded clonotype changes were possibly confounded by unknown donor CMV status.

With a J-beta primer mix and a sample-barcoded 5' primer, a second PCR ran about 7 to 12 cycles. Via MiXCR, TCRdb re-called the 5' RACE reads, giving one row per CDR3 protein. The data show over 1,200,000 distinct CDR3 sequences, approximately 59% seen once. The TCR comes from a man between 18 and 35 years old in good health. The sample consisted of blood.

The CDR3 DNA sequence: TGTGCCAGCAGCGTAGAAGCTTGGACAGGGGGCCCAGATACGCAGTATTTT. Translation: CASSVEAWTGGPDTQYF. J is TRBJ2-3 and V is TRBV9, with 11 bases identical to TRBD1. CDR3 size: 17 residues. Trimming cost V 0 bases and J 4 bases; bases outside gene matches: 7. Germline CDR1 and CDR2: SGDLS and YYNGEE.